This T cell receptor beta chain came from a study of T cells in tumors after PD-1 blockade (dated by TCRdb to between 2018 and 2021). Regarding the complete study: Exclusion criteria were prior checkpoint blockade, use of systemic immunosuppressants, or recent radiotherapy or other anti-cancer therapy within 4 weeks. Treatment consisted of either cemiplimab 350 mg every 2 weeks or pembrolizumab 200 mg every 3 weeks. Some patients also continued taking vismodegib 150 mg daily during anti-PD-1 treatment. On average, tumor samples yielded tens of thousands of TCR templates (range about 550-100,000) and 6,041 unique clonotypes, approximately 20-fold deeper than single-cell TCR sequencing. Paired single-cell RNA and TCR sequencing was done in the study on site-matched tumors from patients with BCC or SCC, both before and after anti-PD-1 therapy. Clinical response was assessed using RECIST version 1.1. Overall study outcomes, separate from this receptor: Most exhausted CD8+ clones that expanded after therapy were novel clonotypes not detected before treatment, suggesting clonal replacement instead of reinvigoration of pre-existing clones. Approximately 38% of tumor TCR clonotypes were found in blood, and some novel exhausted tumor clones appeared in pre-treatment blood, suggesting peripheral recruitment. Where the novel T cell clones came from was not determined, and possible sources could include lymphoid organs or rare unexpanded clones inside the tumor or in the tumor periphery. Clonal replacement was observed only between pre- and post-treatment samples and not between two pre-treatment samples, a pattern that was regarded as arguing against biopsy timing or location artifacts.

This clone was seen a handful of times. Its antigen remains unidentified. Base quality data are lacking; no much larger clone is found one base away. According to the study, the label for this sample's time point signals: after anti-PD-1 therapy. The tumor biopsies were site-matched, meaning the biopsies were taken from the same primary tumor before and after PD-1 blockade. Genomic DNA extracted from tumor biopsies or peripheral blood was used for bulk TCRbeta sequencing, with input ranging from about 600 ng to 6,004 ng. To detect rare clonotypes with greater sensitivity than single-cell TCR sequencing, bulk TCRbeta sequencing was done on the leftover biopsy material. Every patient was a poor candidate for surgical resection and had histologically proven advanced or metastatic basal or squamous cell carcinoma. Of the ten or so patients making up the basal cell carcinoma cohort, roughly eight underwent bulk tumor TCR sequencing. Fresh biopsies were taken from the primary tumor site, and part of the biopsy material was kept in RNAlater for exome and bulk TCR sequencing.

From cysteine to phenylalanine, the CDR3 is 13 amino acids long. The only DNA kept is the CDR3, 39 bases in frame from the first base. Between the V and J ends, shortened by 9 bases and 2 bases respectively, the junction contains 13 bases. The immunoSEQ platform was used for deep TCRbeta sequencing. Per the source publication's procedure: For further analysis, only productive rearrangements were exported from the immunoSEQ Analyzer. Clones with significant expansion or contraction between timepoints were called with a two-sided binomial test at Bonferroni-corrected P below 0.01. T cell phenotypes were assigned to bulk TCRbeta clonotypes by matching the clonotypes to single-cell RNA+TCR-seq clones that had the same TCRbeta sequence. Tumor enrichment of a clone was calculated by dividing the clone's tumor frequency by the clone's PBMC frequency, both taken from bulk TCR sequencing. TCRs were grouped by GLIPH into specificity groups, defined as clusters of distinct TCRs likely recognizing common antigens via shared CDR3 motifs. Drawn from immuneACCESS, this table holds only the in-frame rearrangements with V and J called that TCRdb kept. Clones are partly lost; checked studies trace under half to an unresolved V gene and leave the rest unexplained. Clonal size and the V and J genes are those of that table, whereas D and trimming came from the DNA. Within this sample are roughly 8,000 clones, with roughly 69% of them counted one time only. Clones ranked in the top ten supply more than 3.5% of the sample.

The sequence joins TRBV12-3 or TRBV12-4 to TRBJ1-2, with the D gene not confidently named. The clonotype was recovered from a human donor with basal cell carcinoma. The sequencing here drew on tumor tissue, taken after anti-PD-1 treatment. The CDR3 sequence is CASGSTLNYGYTF. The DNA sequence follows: TGTGCCAGTGGTTCGACGCTGAACTATGGCTACACCTTC.